Shown below are 3 T cell receptor beta chains from a single sample sequenced in a study of T-cell reconstitution after alpha-beta-depleted transplantation in children. For TCRbeta, the library was prepared with unique molecular identifiers. Each CDR3 protein gets one entry after TCRdb re-called the PCR reads with MiXCR. Among about 870,000 distinct CDR3 sequences listed, around 17% were seen once. Sequenced here: PBMCs, mostly from graft donor cells, sampled 360 days after TCRalphabeta/CD19-depleted stem cell transplant. These receptors were taken from a male patient under 18 who had a stem cell transplant for acute lymphoblastic leukemia, so the T cells may come from the graft donor.

The table lists this clonotype with many counts. The rearrangement uses TRBV29-1 and TRBJ2-3, with D possibly TRBD1 on 6 matching bases. Trimming stripped 6 bases from V and 3 bases from J, with 10 bases between. The CDR3 is 12 amino acids. Per germline, CDR1 SQVTM and CDR2 ANQGSEA. Here the CDR3 DNA reads TGCAGCGTGCTACAGGGTACAGATACGCAGTATTTT. Translated: CSVLQGTDTQYF.

This clonotype was found a few times. V and J are TRBV5-1 and TRBJ2-3, with 10 nucleotides matching TRBD1. Per the germline V gene, CDR1 is SGHRS and CDR2 is YFSETQ. The trim removed 4 bases at V and 2 bases at J, leaving 7 bases unmatched. CDR3 length equals 16 residues. The CDR3 bases are TGCGCCAGCAGCCCGTTGACAGGGGGCTACACAGATACGCAGTATTTT. Translation gives CASSPLTGGYTDTQYF.

The chain combines TRBV15 with TRBJ2-7, with D possibly TRBD1 on 6 matching bases. Germline assignment: CDR1 LNHNV and CDR2 YYDKDF (reference sequence). The V end was cut by 0 bases, the J end by 2 bases, with 11 bases between. The CDR3 length is 15 residues. The CDR3 DNA reads as TGTGCCACCAGCAGAGATCGGGACACCCCCTACGAGCAGTACTTC. Its protein is CATSRDRDTPYEQYF.